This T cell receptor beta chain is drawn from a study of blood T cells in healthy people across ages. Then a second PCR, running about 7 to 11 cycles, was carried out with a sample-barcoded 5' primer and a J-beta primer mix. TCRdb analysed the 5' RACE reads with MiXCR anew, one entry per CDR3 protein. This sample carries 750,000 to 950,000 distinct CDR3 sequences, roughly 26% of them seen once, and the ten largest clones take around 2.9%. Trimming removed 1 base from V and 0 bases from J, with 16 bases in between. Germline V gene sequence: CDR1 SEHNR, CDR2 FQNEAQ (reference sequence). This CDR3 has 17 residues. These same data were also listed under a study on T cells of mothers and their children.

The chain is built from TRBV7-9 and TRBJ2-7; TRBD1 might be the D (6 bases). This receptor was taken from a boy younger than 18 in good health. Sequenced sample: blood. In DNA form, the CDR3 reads TGTGCCAGCAGCTTAGGAGAACAGGGCCTTAGCTCCTACGAGCAGTACTTC. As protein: CASSLGEQGLSSYEQYF.